Following are 8 T cell receptor beta chains from one sample sequenced in a study of OX40 agonist ivuxolimab in advanced cancers. The method was immunoSEQ multiplex PCR; TCRdb's version includes in-frame clones alone and lacks a portion of them. The repertoire holds around 40,000 clones, with roughly 80% as singletons. Source: CD4+ or CD8+ T cells sorted from blood, taken in a trial of the OX40 agonist ivuxolimab. The receptors derive from an adult with an advanced solid tumor such as melanoma, head and neck, liver or kidney cancer.

This chain uses TRBV30 with TRBJ1-2; D perhaps matches TRBD1 (5 bases). Trimming took 1 base from V and 4 from J, leaving 13 bases between them. This CDR3 contains 14 residues. Per germline, CDR1 GTSNPN and CDR2 SVGIG (reference sequence). The CDR3 region is CAWSGRGAPYGYTF. CDR3 nucleotide sequence: TGTGCCTGGAGTGGTAGAGGGGCCCCCTATGGCTACACCTTC.

The genes are TRBV9 and TRBJ2-7; 8 nucleotides agree with TRBD1. The CDR3 is 14 amino acids. J lost 2 bases, V lost 4 bases, and 5 bases had no gene match. Germline lookup yields CDR1 SGDLS and CDR2 YYNGEE. The CDR3 loop is CASSPRTGPYEQYF. CDR3 nucleotide sequence: TGTGCCAGCAGCCCGCGGACAGGGCCCTACGAGCAGTACTTC. Variable domain in full (rest from reference TRBV9 and TRBJ2-7): DSGVTQTPKHLITATGQRVTLRCSPRSGDLSVYWYQQSLDQGLQFLIQYYNGEERAKGNILERFSAQQFPDLHSELNLSSLELGDSALYFCASSPRTGPYEQYFGPGTRLTVT.

CDR3 region: CASSPLFLDRPSGANVLTF. CDR3 coding DNA: TGTGCCAGCAGCCCCCTATTTTTAGACCGACCCTCTGGGGCCAACGTCCTGACTTTC. This rearrangement joins TRBV28 to TRBJ2-6; no clear D. The CDR3 contains 19 residues. Germline V CDR1 and CDR2: MDHEN, SYDVKM. Trimming stripped 6 bases from V and 0 bases from J, with 21 bases between.

The rearrangement joins TRBV28 to TRBJ1-1, with no clear D. Germline V lookup: CDR1 MDHEN, CDR2 SYDVKM. Trimming pared 5 bases from V and 8 bases from J, leaving 9 bases between. This CDR3 comprises 11 residues. In DNA form, the CDR3 reads TGTGCCAGCAGTAGGCCGCACGAAGCTTTCTTT. Its translation is CASSRPHEAFF.

DNA for the CDR3: TGTGCCAGCAGCTGGACTAGCGGGAGGTTAGATACGCAGTATTTT. This translates into CASSWTSGRLDTQYF. This rearrangement joins TRBV5-4 to TRBJ2-3, with 14 positions matching TRBD2. V shed 3 bases and J 5 bases; nucleotides not matched to a gene: 2. The germline CDR1 and CDR2 sequences are SGHNT and YYREEE (reference sequence). The CDR3 runs to 15 residues. Drawing the rest from reference TRBV5-4 and TRBJ2-3, the complete variable domain is ETGVTQSPTHLIKTRGQQVTLRCSSQSGHNTVSWYQQALGQGPQFIFQYYREEENGRGNFPPRFSGLQFPNYSSELNVNALELDDSALYLCASSWTSGRLDTQYFGPGTRLTVL.

The chain links TRBV19 to TRBJ1-6; a possible D gene is TRBD1 (5 bases). This CDR3 is 16 amino acids long. Trimming took off 5 bases at V and 6 bases at J, with 17 bases between the two ends. The germline gives CDR1 LNHDA, CDR2 SQIVND (reference sequence). CDR3 amino acids: CASSLQWGRGNSPLHF. CDR3 coding DNA: TGTGCCAGTAGTCTCCAATGGGGACGGGGTAATTCACCCCTCCACTTT. Variable domain in full (rest from reference TRBV19 and TRBJ1-6): DGGITQSPKYLFRKEGQNVTLSCEQNLNHDAMYWYRQDPGQGLRLIYYSQIVNDFQKGDIAEGYSVSREKKESFPLTVTSAQKNPTAFYLCASSLQWGRGNSPLHFGNGTRLTVT.

The rearrangement uses TRBV7-9 and TRBJ2-1; 8 nucleotides align to TRBD1. The germline V gene encodes CDR1 SEHNR and CDR2 FQNEAQ (reference sequence). CDR3 length: 14 residues. V shed 5 bases, J shed 7 bases, and the junction held 7 bases outside the gene matches. The CDR3: CASSQDRVLNEQFF. The DNA of the CDR3 is TGTGCCAGCAGCCAGGACAGGGTACTAAATGAGCAGTTCTTC.

This clone was recorded a few times. V is TRBV2 and J is TRBJ2-2; 7 bases line up with TRBD1. The V gene end was trimmed by 4 bases and the J gene end by 6 bases; junction bases not matched to a gene: 5. CDR1 and CDR2 from the germline V gene are SNHLY and FYNNEI. The CDR3 runs 14 residues. The CDR3 reads CASSGQGGSGELFF. The CDR3 nucleotides read TGTGCCAGCAGTGGACAGGGTGGATCCGGGGAGCTGTTTTTT.